This T cell receptor (beta chain) was sequenced in a study of T cells in Graves' hyperthyroidism and ophthalmopathy (dated by TCRdb to between 2018 and 2021). About the study as a whole: To identify distinguishing TCR V-J signatures, a discovery cohort of about 95 patients was used, comprising 43 with Graves' ophthalmopathy and 55 to 65 with stable Graves' hyperthyroidism. For training and testing, the 95 to 100 patients in the discovery cohort were randomly divided in a 7:3 ratio. The paper reports TCR Vbeta CDR3 sequencing of approximately 140 peripheral blood samples: 43 ophthalmopathy, under 80 hyperthyroidism and some 17 progressor patients. After sampling, hyperthyroidism patients received methimazole starting at 30 mg daily, and ophthalmopathy patients received high-dose intravenous methylprednisolone. Prospective prediction of ophthalmopathy was tested in an independent validation cohort of about 19 hyperthyroidism patients and 17 patients who later progressed to ophthalmopathy. In addition, the study compared T-cell repertoires in thyroid tissue and in blood from about six Graves' hyperthyroidism patients.

The germline V gene provides CDR1 SGHTA and CDR2 FQGNSA. The CDR3 runs 15 residues from the cysteine to the phenylalanine. Solely the CDR3 DNA is kept, with 45 bases framed from the first base. The germline ends are 15 bases apart after V is trimmed by 5 bases and J by 5 bases. The TCR beta CDR3 regions were amplified from RNA transcripts. The TCR CDR3 was subjected to a first round of RT-PCR using the HTBI primer set and the Qiagen OneStep RT-PCR kit. Libraries were constructed in a second round of multiplex PCR, after which size selection and purification were performed. Sequencing of the libraries was done on an Illumina HiSeq2000 using paired-end 100 bp reads. Under the source paper's analysis protocol: SOAPnuke was used to process the raw data, throwing out any read that contained adapters or uncalled bases, had a mean Phred below 15, or lacked an exact constant-primer or identifier match. High-quality paired reads were merged with COPE v1.2.5, and unique nucleotide sequences were defined as clonotypes. MiTCR v1.1 was used to align the clonotypes against IMGT TRBV, TRBD and TRBJ reference segments. The analysis included only V-J combinations with a frequency above 0.0001, which together covered more than 98% of the repertoires. A TCS score was defined as the ratio of F50 (clonal expansion) to E x V (chaos), with BLOSUM62-based TCRdist applied between CDR3 peptides within each V-J. Welch's t-statistics and random forest reduced 514 V-J features to 13, which were used in a naive Bayes classifier (R e1071). The public reads were reanalyzed by TCRdb: fastp trimming at Q25, MiXCR alignment, in-frame beta chains only. Here each entry gathers all rows of one CDR3 protein and keeps the most common genes and DNA. For this entry, the V and J calls and clone size follow TCRdb and not the study's own pipeline. This sample holds 600,000 or so distinct CDR3 sequences; around 42% were observed only once. The ten most abundant clones make up 8.2% of the sample.

What the research found in general, with its limitations: Most expanded thyroid clonotypes (frequency above 0.001) were also found in blood, which suggests that blood repertoires may mirror thyroid immune responses. Sample size was not statistically predetermined, and investigators were not blinded to group allocation. A model built on a 13 V-J signature distinguished ophthalmopathy from stable hyperthyroidism, reaching around 90% sensitivity and under 84% specificity in cross-validation and 80%/75% in testing. In validation, the model predicted progression to ophthalmopathy a median of 6.5 months before onset, with over 55% sensitivity and roughly 77% specificity.

Stable Graves' hyperthyroidism was defined as no progression to ophthalmopathy during 18 months of follow-up. Hyperthyroidism patients were aged 18 to 65 years and newly diagnosed, with disease duration of less than 2 months. The study excluded patients with uncontrolled infections, other autoimmune diseases, pregnancy or lactation. Diagnoses relied on clinical symptoms, serum thyroxine and TRAb, thyroid ultrasound and orbital computed tomography. Total RNA was extracted with Trizol reagent, and quality was checked on an Agilent 2100 Bioanalyzer. Turning to this clonotype: Its antigen is still unknown. The sample holds no much larger clone one base away, and base qualities are not on file.

Sequencing used peripheral blood or thyroid tissue (not recorded which). The sequence was obtained from a woman in her late teens or twenties with Graves' hyperthyroidism. Donor details come from another sample of the same person, matched by shared clones. The receptor chain draws on TRBV7-2 and TRBJ2-2; no D gene is confidently identified. The DNA sequence follows: TGTGCCAGCAGCCAAGGTCCGCCTTGGACCGGGGAGCTGTTTTTT. It translates as CASSQGPPWTGELFF.